This entry features one T cell receptor beta chain sequence. The V gene's germline CDR1 is SGHTS and CDR2 YDEGEE. Deletions cut 4 bases from V and 1 base from J, with 14 bases between. CDR3 size: 15 residues. This sample was taken from a study of shared T cell receptors in the human thymus. Using immunoSEQ multiplex PCR, the repertoire was profiled, and TCRdb retains in-frame clones only, with some absent. The sample lists approximately 490,000 clones; approximately 80% were seen once. The sample also formed part of further work on human thymus T cells.

What was sequenced was thymocytes. The chain is built from TRBV5-8 and TRBJ1-1; tentative D call: TRBD1 (6 bases). The TCR was taken from a boy under three years old with a congenital heart defect. The CDR3 nucleotides are TGTGCCAGCAGCCCCTTTAGGACAGCGAACACTGAAGCTTTCTTT. It translates to CASSPFRTANTEAFF. Looking up the rest from reference TRBV5-8 and TRBJ1-1 gives the full variable domain: EAGVTQSPTHLIKTRGQQATLRCSPISGHTSVYWYQQALGLGLQFLLWYDEGEERNRGNFPPRFSGRQFPNYSSELNVNALELEDSALYLCASSPFRTANTEAFFGQGTRLTVV.